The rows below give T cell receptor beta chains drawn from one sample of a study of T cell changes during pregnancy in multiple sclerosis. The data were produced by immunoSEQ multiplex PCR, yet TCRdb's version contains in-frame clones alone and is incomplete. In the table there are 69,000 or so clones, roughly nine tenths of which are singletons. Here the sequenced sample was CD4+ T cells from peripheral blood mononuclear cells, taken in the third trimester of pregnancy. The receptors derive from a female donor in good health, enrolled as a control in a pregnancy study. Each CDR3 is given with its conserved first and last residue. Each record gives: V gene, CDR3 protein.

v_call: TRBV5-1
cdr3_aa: CASRPDPGGRNYGYTF

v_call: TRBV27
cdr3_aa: CASRLDSYNSPLHF

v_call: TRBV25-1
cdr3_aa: CASSRGQGIGNTIYF

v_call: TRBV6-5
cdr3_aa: CASQATNYGYTF

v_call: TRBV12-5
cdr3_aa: CASGLVWQGHTEAFF

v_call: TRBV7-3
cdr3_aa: CASSSTAYNSPLHF

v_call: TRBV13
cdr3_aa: CASSVIIGTYAREQYF

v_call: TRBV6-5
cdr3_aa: CASSRNFYSGNTIYF

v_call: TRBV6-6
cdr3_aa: CASITMQGNQPQHF

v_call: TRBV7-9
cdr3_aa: CASSLVVGDGYTF

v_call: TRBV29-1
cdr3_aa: CSVARGGGLNTGELFF

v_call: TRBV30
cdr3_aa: CAWNREGGSSNSPLHF

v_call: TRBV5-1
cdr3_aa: CASSLGQGSYNEQFF

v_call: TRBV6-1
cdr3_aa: CASSEGPAGGKDTQYF

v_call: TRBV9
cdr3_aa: CASSPSFGLAGVRTDTQYF